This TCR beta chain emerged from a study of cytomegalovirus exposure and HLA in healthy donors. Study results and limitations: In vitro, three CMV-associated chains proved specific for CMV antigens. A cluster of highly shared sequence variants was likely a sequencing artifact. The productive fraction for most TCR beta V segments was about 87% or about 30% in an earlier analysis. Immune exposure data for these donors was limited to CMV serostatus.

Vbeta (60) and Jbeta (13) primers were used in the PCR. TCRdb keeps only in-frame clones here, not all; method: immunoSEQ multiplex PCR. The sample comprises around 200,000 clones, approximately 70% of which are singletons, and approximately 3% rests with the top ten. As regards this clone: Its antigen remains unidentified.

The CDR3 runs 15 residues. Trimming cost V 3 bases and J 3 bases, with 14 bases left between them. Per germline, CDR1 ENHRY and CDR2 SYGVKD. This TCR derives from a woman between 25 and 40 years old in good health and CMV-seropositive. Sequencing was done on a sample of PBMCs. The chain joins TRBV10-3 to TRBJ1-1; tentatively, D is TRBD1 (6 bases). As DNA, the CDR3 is TGTGCCATCAGTGAAACAGGGAAGTCGGACACTGAAGCTTTCTTT. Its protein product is CAISETGKSDTEAFF.